This TCR beta chain was obtained from a study of cytomegalovirus exposure and HLA in healthy donors (dated by TCRdb to the late 2010s). For the study in its entirety: According to an earlier analysis of 550 to 750 of the donors, about 179 million T cells yielded 100 million or so unique TCR beta sequences and around 280 Gb of sequence data. Approximately 310 gigabases of sequencing data and tens of millions of unique TCR sequences were included in an early release covering about 600 HLA-typed donors. Of the roughly 420 genotyped donors, approximately 80% were placed in the genetic ancestry cluster associated with self-reported Caucasian donors. The aim of the study was to test whether cataloging public T cell receptors could identify signatures of past pathogen exposure. The study profiled the T cell repertoires of hundreds of subjects by immunosequencing and related them to cytomegalovirus serostatus. Besides the first cohort of roughly 640 subjects, a separate validation cohort made up of some 110 different subjects was used. High-throughput TCR immunosequencing, statistical association of individual TCRs with disease status, and machine learning were combined to predict cytomegalovirus infection status. A later analysis re-analyzed previously published TCR beta repertoires from roughly 690 donors and added high-resolution HLA genotyping to study TCR occurrence patterns. Rather than using new phenotypic data, the later analysis identified candidate immune exposures from TCR beta sequences and from how often those sequences occurred across donors. To decide whether each TCR beta V gene segment behaved as functional or pseudogenic, an earlier analysis of approximately 590 of the donors relied on high-throughput TCR beta sequencing. Donor age, sex, ethnicity and CMV serostatus were collected together with the repertoire data. A later genetic analysis used genome-wide SNP genotypes for about 65% of the roughly 670 donors, treating that subset as a discovery cohort. All discovery cohort repertoires had been generated on a single sequencing platform. Class I and class II HLA loci were covered by the typing at four-digit resolution. The number of typed donors differed by locus: 629-630 for A, B, C, DRB1 and DQB1; approximately 540 for DQA1; 606 for DPA1; and about 450 for DPB1. Four or five DR-DQ haplotypes were handled as single units for association and clustering because linkage in the cohort was strong. On average, roughly 200,000 unique TCR beta nucleotide sequences were sequenced per donor among 300 to 500 genotyped donors of the cohort, with roughly 18% of those sequences being non-productive. Paper-wide results and their limitations: Correlated functional status among segregating V segments might be attributable to linkage disequilibrium, but an unknown experimental factor could not be ruled out. The sequencing pipeline was judged likely to have produced a cluster of highly shared sequence variants as a technical artifact. CMV serostatus was the only immune exposure information available for the cohort. In a later analysis, TCR association rates were found to vary across HLA loci, with the most associated TCRs seen for DRB1 alleles and the fewest for HLA-C alleles. A further reported finding was that TCR beta sequences accurately predicted the HLA-A and HLA-B alleles for most subjects in the first cohort. The study listed 164 TCR beta chains as associated with cytomegalovirus. Some IMGT-functional V segments, including TRBV6-2 and TRBV6-3, could not be told apart with the 87-base-pair reads, so those segments were excluded. According to a later genetic analysis, donors in an Asian-associated ancestry cluster had fewer N-insertions in productive TCRs than the approximately 650-donor mean. In an earlier analysis of some 500 of the donors, most TCR beta V segments were observed in productive rearrangements about 87% or about 30% of the time, broadly matching IMGT annotations. Presence/absence analyses assumed roughly uniform sequencing depth across donors, an assumption that may not hold. A later analysis found that HLA-associated TCR beta chains were more clonally expanded and had lower generation probabilities than equally common non-associated chains. Only TCR beta chains were sequenced in this cohort, and the absence of alpha or paired-chain data limited detectable features. In a later analysis, 16,951 TCR beta sequences were associated with specific HLA alleles at a false discovery rate of 0.05. A later genetic analysis associated a missense DCLRE1C variant with V-gene and J-gene trimming of TCR beta chains, and an independent cohort replicated the association. Most TCR sequences were seen in very few donors, while some public TCRs were found in many individuals. A few of the identified cytomegalovirus-associated TCR beta chains were confirmed in vitro to be specific for cytomegalovirus antigens. Because counts were too low, 15 to 20 rarely observed V segments, including chromosome 9 orphons, were left out of the earlier analysis of a few hundred of the donors. Because HLA typing was unavailable for some donors at each locus, only the typed subset was used in association tests. Assigning TCR associations to individual alleles was difficult when HLA alleles, especially DR and DQ, strongly co-occurred. In a later analysis, most CMV-associated TCR beta chains were found to appear HLA-restricted, with HLA associations seemingly driven largely by CMV exposure. In both the original and validation cohorts, the classifier was reported to diagnose cytomegalovirus status with high specificity and sensitivity. It was suggested by the authors that the approach could potentially be generalized to other disease states and immunological phenotypes. According to a later analysis, parvovirus B19, influenza, CMV and Epstein-Barr virus appeared linked to several top co-occurrence clusters.

The cohort comprised around 690 healthy bone marrow donors. At the time of sampling, every cohort member was nominally healthy, though immune exposures that went unrecorded were likely present. The donor tested CMV seropositive, placing the donor among the 310 or so seropositive members of the cohort. A peripheral blood sample was provided by each donor, and peripheral blood mononuclear cells were used for TCR beta sequencing. Genomic DNA extraction from the blood cell samples was performed with the Qiagen DNeasy Blood Extraction Kit. The CDR3, from cysteine to phenylalanine, totals 16 residues. Only CDR3 DNA is held: 48 bases, read in frame from base 1. V is pruned by 4 bases and J by 4 bases, leaving 3 bases of the junction without a gene match. From a lookup of the germline V gene, CDR1 and CDR2 are MDHEN and SYDVKM. The library was generated by the immunoSEQ multiplex PCR assay. For the multiplex PCR, a mixture combining 60 forward primers for TCR Vbeta segments and 13 reverse primers for TCR Jbeta segments was used. The CDR3 region of rearranged TCR beta genes was amplified from genomic DNA by a multiplex PCR assay. The Illumina HiSeq System was used to sequence the amplified TCR beta libraries as 87-base-pair reads. From the authors' description of their analysis: Across the 700 or so repertoires, a later analysis counted some 80 million unique TCR beta chains, 9.5 million to 13 million of which were shared by at least two donors. Raw reads were error-corrected and collapsed into unique sequences by a nearest-neighbor algorithm in which closely related sequences were merged to remove PCR and sequencing errors. V, D and J gene segments were assigned by aligning CDR3 sequences to IMGT reference sequences. Each retained sequence needed at least a six-nucleotide match to both a V gene segment and a J gene segment. A rearrangement counted as productive if the CDR3 had no stop codons and remained in frame with V and J, and every other rearrangement counted as non-productive. Following IMGT convention, CDR3 was defined as the stretch from the second conserved V-encoded cysteine up to the conserved J-encoded phenylalanine. Sequences without an unambiguous match to a single V gene segment were excluded from the earlier analysis of several hundred of the donors. In an earlier analysis of 450 to 750 of the donors, a V segment was called functional when productive rearrangements were above 56.7%, and segregating when the standard deviation between donors exceeded 5%. A statistical classification framework was built for diagnosing cytomegalovirus status from the catalog of TCR beta chain sequences. In a later analysis, TCR nucleotide sequences were compared against IMGT/GENE-DB human TR gene sequences so that V and J genes could be assigned. In a later analysis, CDR3 sequences and most-parsimonious VDJ recombination scenarios were assigned using the TCRdist pipeline. In a later analysis, every TCR beta chain was defined by the combination of its CDR3 amino acid sequence and its V-gene family, and reads without a unique V-gene family were dropped. To address suspected cross-contamination and a sequencing artifact, a later analysis removed a few hundred highly shared, low-generation-probability nucleotide sequences. For each public chain, a later analysis derived a clonal expansion index from normalized ranks of inferred template counts within each repertoire. A later analysis computed generation probabilities with a VDJ recombination model fitted to out-of-frame rearrangements, and checked the results against IGoR. Hypergeometric tests were used in a later analysis to score TCR-TCR, TCR-HLA and TCR-CMV co-occurrence, with a repertoire-size bias correction applied to the TCR pairs. False discovery rates were estimated in a later analysis by permuting HLA or CMV assignments 20 times. A later analysis grouped co-occurring TCRs with DBSCAN, adding TCRdist sequence similarity when clustering within HLA-allele-positive subsets. Repertoires with fewer than 30,000 or more than 120,000 public chains, plus five repertoires with anomalous nucleotide sharing, were excluded from co-occurrence clustering. TCRdb re-hosts the immuneACCESS table, in-frame sequences only. Its copies lack some clones; in the studies checked, an unresolved V gene accounts for under half of them, and the cause for the rest is not known. Clone size and the V and J calls come from that table; the DNA yielded D and trimming. Within this sample are 170,000 or so clones, with over 70% of them counted one time only. Under 7.5% of the sample rests with the top ten.

With regard to this clone: Its antigen has not been determined. No base qualities exist here, and no much larger clone lies one base off it.

The V gene is TRBV28 and the J gene is TRBJ2-2; the junction holds 13 bases that match TRBD2. Sequenced sample: PBMCs. This receptor was identified in a man between 25 and 39 years old in good health and CMV-seropositive. CDR3 protein: CASSSGTSGVTGELFF. The DNA sequence reads TGTGCCAGCAGTTCAGGGACTAGCGGGGTCACCGGGGAGCTGTTTTTT.